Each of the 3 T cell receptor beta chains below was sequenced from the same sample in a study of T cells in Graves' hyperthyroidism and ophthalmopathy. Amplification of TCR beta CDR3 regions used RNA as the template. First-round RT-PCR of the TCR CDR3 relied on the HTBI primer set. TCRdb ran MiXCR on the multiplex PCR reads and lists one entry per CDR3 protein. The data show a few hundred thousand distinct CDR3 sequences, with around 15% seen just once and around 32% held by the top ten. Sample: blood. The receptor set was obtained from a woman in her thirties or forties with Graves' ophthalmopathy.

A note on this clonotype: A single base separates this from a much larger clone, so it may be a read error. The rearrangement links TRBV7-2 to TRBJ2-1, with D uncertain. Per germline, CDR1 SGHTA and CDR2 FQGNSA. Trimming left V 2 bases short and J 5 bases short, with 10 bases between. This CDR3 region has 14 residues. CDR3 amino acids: CASSLTSADNEQFF. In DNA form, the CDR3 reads TGTGCCAGCAGCTTAACGTCTGCCGACAATGAGCAGTTCTTC.

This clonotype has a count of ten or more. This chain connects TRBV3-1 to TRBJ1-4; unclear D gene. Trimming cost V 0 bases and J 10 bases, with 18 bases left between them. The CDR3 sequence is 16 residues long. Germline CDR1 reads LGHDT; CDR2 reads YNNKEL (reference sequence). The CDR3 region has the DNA TGTGCCAGCAGCCAAGATCGGGCGAGGTATAGGAGAAAACTGTTTTTT. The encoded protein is CASSQDRARYRRKLFF.

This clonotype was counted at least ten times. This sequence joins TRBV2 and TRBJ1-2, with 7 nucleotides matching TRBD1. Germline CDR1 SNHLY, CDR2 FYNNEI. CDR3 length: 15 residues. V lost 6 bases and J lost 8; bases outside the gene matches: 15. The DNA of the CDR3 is TGTGCCAGCAGCCTTAAGGGACAGTTCATACAAGGCTACACCTTC. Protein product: CASSLKGQFIQGYTF.